This entry concerns a single T cell receptor (beta chain). Germline is not matched at one junction end, which may reflect a read error. TCRdb re-processed the PCR reads through MiXCR. This sample has approximately 9,600 clones; 32% occur once, and the top ten carry 4.8%. This record comes from a study of metastatic and nonmetastatic thyroid tumors. All patients were treatment-naive before thyroid surgery. Germline-derived CDR1 and CDR2 are MNHNS and SASEGT. The CDR3 runs 14 residues. What was sequenced was tumor tissue. This sequence joins TRBV6-1 and TRBJ1-5; a possible D gene is TRBD1 (5 bases). This clonotype originated in a female donor with papillary thyroid cancer or a benign thyroid nodule (not recorded which). Some clones in this sample may be carry-over from other donors' samples. CDR3 sequence reads: CANSVRGRGQPHHF. Here the CDR3 DNA reads TGTGCCAACAGTGTTAGGGGTCGGGGTCAGCCCCACCATTTT.